This T cell receptor (beta chain) appears in the sequencing data of a study of response to subunit inactivated influenza vaccine. The table lists this clonotype with a few counts. TCRdb reprocessed the RT-PCR reads via MiXCR and lists one record per CDR3 protein. The table lists more than 500,000 distinct CDR3 sequences, around 10% of them singletons. These data also featured in a second study, about T cells expressing NK-cell markers. This second study notes: Researchers built TCR beta cDNA using 5'RACE template switching with UMIs.

The sequence derives from a man aged 45-65 years who received an inactivated influenza vaccine. The sequencing here drew on PBMCs from blood, taken on the day of vaccination.

The DNA for the CDR3 is TGTGCCAGCAGCATGAGGCCAGATACGCAGTATTTT. Residues: CASSMRPDTQYF. The rearrangement uses TRBV9 and TRBJ2-3; D is unclear. Per the germline V gene, CDR1 is SGDLS and CDR2 is YYNGEE. With 4 bases removed from V and 4 bases from J, the gap between germline ends came to 7 bases. The CDR3 length is 12 residues.